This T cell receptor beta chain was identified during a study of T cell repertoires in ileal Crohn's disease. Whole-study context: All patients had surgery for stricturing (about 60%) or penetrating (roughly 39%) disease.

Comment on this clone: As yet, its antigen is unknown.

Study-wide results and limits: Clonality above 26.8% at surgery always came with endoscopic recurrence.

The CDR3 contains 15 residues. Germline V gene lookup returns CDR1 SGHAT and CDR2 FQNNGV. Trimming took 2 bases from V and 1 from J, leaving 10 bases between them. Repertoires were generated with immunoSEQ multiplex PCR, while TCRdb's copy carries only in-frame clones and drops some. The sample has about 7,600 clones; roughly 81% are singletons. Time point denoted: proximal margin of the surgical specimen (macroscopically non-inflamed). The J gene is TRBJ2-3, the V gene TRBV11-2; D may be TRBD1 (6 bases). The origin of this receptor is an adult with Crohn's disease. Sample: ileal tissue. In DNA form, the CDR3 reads TGTGCCAGCAGCTTAAACAGGGCAGGCACAGATACGCAGTATTTT. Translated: CASSLNRAGTDTQYF. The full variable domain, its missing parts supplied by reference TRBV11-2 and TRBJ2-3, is EAGVAQSPRYKIIEKRQSVAFWCNPISGHATLYWYQQILGQGPKLLIQFQNNGVVDDSQLPKDRFSAERLKGVDSTLKIQPAKLEDSAVYLCASSLNRAGTDTQYFGPGTRLTVL.